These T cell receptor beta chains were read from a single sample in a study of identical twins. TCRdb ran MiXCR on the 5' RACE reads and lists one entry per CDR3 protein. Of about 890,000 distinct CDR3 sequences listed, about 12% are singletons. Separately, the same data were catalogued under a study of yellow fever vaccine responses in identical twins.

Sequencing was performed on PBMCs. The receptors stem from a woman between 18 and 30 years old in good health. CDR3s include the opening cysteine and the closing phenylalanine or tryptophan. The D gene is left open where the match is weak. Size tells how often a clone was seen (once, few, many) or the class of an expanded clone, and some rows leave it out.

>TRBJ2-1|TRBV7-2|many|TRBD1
TGTGCCAGCAGCCTCACTGGGGACAGGGTCCACAATGAGCAGTTCTTC
CASSLTGDRVHNEQFF
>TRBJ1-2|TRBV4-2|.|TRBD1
TGTGCCAGCAGCCAAGACATGACAGGGGGAGTCTTAAGCTATGGCTACACCTTC
CASSQDMTGGVLSYGYTF
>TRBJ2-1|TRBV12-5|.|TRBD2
TGTGCTAGTGGTCCACTAGCGGGAGGGCAGTATGAGCAGTTCTTC
CASGPLAGGQYEQFF
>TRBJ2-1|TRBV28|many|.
TGTGCCAGCAGTTTAAAGGGGGTCCATCTATTCTCCTACAATGAGCAGTTCTTC
CASSLKGVHLFSYNEQFF
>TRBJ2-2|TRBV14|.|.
TGTGCCAGCAGCCAAGCGCACGTAACCGGGGAGCTGTTTTTT
CASSQAHVTGELFF
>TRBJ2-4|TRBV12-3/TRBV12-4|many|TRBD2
TGTGCCAGCAGTTTACCGGGACTAGCGGGAGGGCTAGCCAAAAACATTCAGTACTTC
CASSLPGLAGGLAKNIQYF
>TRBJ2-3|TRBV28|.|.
TGTGCCAGCAGTTCCCAACGCTCCTTAGATACGCAGTATTTT
CASSSQRSLDTQYF
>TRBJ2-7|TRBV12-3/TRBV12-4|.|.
TGTGCCAGCGGGACGGTGGGCGAGCAGTACTTC
CASGTVGEQYF
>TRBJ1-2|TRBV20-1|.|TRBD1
TGCAGTGCTCCCGCCGTACAGGGGGCGAACACCTTC
CSAPAVQGANTF
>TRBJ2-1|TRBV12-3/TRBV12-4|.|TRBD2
TGTGCCAGCAGTTTAGGGGATGTGGCAGCGGGAAATGAGCAGTTCTTC
CASSLGDVAAGNEQFF
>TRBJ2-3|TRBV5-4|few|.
TGTGCCAGCAGCTTCACCGGGAGTGGCCCAGATACGCAGTATTTT
CASSFTGSGPDTQYF
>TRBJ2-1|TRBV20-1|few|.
TGCAGTGCTAGAGATCGAGGCCAATCCTACAATGAGCAGTTCTTC
CSARDRGQSYNEQFF
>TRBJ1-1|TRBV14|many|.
TGTGCCAGCAGCCAAGCGGGGGGCTCGGCTGGAGCTTTCTTT
CASSQAGGSAGAFF
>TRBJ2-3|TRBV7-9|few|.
TGTGCCAGCAGCTCAAGGGGACTCTTACCCTTCACAGATACGCAGTATTTT
CASSSRGLLPFTDTQYF
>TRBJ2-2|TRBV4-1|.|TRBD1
TGCGCCAGCAGCCAAGAGGGACAGGGGTTTCCCGGGGAGCTGTTTTTT
CASSQEGQGFPGELFF
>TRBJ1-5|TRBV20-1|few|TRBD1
TGCAGTGCGCATAACAGGGGGCGGTCGGATCAGCCCCAGCATTTT
CSAHNRGRSDQPQHF
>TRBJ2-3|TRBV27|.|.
TGTGCCAGCAGTTTAATCGGGGTTAGCACAGATACGCAGTATTTT
CASSLIGVSTDTQYF
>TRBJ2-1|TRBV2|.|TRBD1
TGTGCCAGCAAAGGGACAGGGTCCTACAATGAGCAGTTCTTC
CASKGTGSYNEQFF
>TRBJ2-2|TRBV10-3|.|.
TGTGCCATCAGTGAGAAGGGCCCCGTCAACACCGGGGAGCTGTTTTTT
CAISEKGPVNTGELFF
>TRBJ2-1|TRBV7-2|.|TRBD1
TGTGCCAGCAGCCAATCACCACAGGGGAATGAGGAGTTCTTC
CASSQSPQGNEEFF
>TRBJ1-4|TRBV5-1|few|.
TGCGCCAGCAGCACCCAGGGGTGGGGTAATGAAAAACTGTTTTTT
CASSTQGWGNEKLFF
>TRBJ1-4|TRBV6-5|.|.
TGTGCCAGCAGTTACCGAGGGCTCCATAATGAAAAACTGTTTTTT
CASSYRGLHNEKLFF
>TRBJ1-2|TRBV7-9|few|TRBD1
TGTGCCAGCAGCTTAGAGGGGGCCTATGGCTACACCTTC
CASSLEGAYGYTF
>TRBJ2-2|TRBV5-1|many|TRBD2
TGCGCCAGCAGCACGGGACTAGCGGGAGGGAAGAACACCGGGGAGCTGTTTTTT
CASSTGLAGGKNTGELFF
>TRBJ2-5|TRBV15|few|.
TGTGCCACCAGCCCGAGCCCAAGGGAGGAGACCCAGTACTTC
CATSPSPREETQYF
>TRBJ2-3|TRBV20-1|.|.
TGCAGTGCTAGAGCCCTCTGGGACACCAGGGAATGGACAGATACGCAGTATTTT
CSARALWDTREWTDTQYF
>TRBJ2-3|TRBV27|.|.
TGTGCCAGCAGTTTCTCTGGGGCGGCTAGCACAGATACGCAGTATTTT
CASSFSGAASTDTQYF
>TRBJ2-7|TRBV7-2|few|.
TGTGCCAGCAGCCTAGGACTCGCCTTCTCCTACGAGCAGTACTTC
CASSLGLAFSYEQYF
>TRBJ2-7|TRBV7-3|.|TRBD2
TGTGCCAGCAGCCCCGGGACTAGTGTCTTCAACGAGCAGTACTTC
CASSPGTSVFNEQYF
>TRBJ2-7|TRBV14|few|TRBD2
TGTGCCAGCAGCCACAGGACTAGCGGGAGGGCAGAGATCGAGCAGTACTTC
CASSHRTSGRAEIEQYF
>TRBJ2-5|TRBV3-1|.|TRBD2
TGTGCCAGCAGCCAATTCCGAGTGGGGGGGGAGACCCAGTACTTC
CASSQFRVGGETQYF
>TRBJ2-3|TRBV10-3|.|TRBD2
TGTGCCATCAGTGCGGCTAGCGGGGGGTTGGATACGCAGTATTTT
CAISAASGGLDTQYF
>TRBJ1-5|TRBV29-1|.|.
TGCAGCGTTGGGAGGGACAATCAGCCCCAGCATTTT
CSVGRDNQPQHF
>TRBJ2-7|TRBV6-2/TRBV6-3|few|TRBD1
TGTGCCAGCAGTACCGTTGGGACAGCCACCTACGAGCAGTACTTC
CASSTVGTATYEQYF
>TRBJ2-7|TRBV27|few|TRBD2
TGTGCCAGCAGTCTCGCCGGGACTAGGGGCCACGAGCAGTACTTC
CASSLAGTRGHEQYF
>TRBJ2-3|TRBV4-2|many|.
TGTGCCAGCAGCCAAGTCAGGGCCTCACGCGATACGCAGTATTTT
CASSQVRASRDTQYF
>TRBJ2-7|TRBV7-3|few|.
TGTGCCAGCAGCTTAACCGGGACTGACTCCTACGAGCAGTACTTC
CASSLTGTDSYEQYF
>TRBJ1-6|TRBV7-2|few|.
TGTGCCAGCAGCTCCAGGAATACTAATTCACCCCTCCACTTT
CASSSRNTNSPLHF
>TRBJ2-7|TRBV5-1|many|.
TGCGCCAGCAGCTTGTCAGGAGAATACGAGCAGTACTTC
CASSLSGEYEQYF
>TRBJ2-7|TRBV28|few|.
TGTGCCAGCAGTTCCCGGACCGGCTCAGGGAAAAGCTCCTACGAGCAGTACTTC
CASSSRTGSGKSSYEQYF
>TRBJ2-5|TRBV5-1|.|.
TGCGCCAGCAGCTTTGAGGGGGGAAGAGAGACCCAGTACTTC
CASSFEGGRETQYF
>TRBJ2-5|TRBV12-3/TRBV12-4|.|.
TGTGCCAGCAGTCAAACCAGGGGCAGAACAATTCAAGAGACCCAGTACTTC
CASSQTRGRTIQETQYF
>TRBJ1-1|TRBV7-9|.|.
TGTGCCAGCAGCTTAGGTCCCAGGGGCACTGAAGCTTTCTTT
CASSLGPRGTEAFF
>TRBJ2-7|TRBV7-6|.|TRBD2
TGTGCCAGCAGCTTATGGCTAGCGGGAGAGCGGTTTTACGAGCAGTACTTC
CASSLWLAGERFYEQYF
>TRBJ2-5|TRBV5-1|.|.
TGCGCCAGCAGCCTGTCCGGGATGGGTCCCGAGACCCAGTACTTC
CASSLSGMGPETQYF
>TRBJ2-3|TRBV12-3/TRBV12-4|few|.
TGTGCCAGCAATCGGGCGACCGGGGATACGCAGTATTTT
CASNRATGDTQYF
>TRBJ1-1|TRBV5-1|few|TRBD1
TGCGCCAGCAGCCCCCATGCCGGACAGGTTGGTAGAGCTTTCTTT
CASSPHAGQVGRAFF
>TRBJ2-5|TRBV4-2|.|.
TGTGCCAGCAGCCAAGTCCGGGGCCAAGAGACCCAGTACTTC
CASSQVRGQETQYF